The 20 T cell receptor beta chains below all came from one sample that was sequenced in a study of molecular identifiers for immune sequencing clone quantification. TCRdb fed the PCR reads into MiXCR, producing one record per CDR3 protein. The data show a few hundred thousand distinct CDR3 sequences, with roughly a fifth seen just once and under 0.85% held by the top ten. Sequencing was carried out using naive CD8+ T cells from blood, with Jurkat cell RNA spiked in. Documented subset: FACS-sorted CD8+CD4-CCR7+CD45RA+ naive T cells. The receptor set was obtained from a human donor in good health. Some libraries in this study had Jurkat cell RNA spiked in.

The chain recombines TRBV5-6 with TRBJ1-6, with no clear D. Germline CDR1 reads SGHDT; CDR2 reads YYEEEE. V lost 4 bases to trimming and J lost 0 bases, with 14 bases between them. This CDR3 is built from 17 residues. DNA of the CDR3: TGTGCCAGCAGCAGGACTTCTCCGAGCTCCTATAATTCACCCCTCCACTTT. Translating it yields CASSRTSPSSYNSPLHF.

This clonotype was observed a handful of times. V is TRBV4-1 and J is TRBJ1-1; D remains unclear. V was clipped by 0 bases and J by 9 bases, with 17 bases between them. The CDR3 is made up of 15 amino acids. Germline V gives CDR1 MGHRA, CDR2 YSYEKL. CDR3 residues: CASSQDPGLPRKAFF. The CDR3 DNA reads TGCGCCAGCAGCCAAGACCCAGGATTGCCCCGAAAAGCTTTCTTT.

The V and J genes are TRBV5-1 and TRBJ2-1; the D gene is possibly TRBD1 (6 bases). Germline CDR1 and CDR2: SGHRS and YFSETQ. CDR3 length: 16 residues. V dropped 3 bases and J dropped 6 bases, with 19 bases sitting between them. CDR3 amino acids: CASSWTALGGSNEQFF. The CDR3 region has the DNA TGCGCCAGCAGCTGGACCGCCCTAGGGGGATCCAATGAGCAGTTCTTC.

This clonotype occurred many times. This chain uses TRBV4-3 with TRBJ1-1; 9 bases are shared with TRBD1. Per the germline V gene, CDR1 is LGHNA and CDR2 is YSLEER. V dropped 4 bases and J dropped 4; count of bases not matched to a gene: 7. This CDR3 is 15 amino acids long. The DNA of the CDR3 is TGCGCCAGCAGCCCACCGGGACAGGGAGGCACTGAAGCTTTCTTT. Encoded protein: CASSPPGQGGTEAFF.

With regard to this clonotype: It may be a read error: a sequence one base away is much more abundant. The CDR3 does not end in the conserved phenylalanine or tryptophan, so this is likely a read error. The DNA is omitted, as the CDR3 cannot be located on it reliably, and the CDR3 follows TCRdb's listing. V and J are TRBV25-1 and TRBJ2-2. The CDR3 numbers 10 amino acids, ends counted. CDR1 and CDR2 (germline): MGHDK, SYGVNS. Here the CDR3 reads CASRSFRTQV.

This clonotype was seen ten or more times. This chain's CDR3 is CASSPRTINYGYTF. CDR3 nucleotides: TGTGCCAGCTCCCCCCGCACGATTAACTATGGCTACACCTTC. The chain recombines TRBV27 with TRBJ1-2, with D hard to call. This CDR3 spans 14 amino acids. Trimming pared 8 bases from V and 1 base from J, leaving 14 bases between. Germline V gives CDR1 MNHEY, CDR2 SMNVEV (reference sequence).

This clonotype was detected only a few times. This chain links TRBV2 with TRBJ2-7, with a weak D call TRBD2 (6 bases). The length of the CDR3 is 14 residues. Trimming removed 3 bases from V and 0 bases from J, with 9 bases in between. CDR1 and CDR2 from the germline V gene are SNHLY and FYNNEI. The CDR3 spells CASSDVGSSYEQYF. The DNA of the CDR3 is TGTGCCAGCAGTGATGTCGGGAGCTCCTACGAGCAGTACTTC.

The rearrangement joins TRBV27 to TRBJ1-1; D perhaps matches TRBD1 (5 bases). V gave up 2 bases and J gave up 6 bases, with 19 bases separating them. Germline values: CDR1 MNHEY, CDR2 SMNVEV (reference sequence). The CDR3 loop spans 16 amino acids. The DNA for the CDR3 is TGTGCCAGCAGTTTAAGTGCCCTGCCGGGGGGGTCTGAAGCTTTCTTT. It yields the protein CASSLSALPGGSEAFF.

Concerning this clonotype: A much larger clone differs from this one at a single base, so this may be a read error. CDR3 in amino acids: CASSPRGVIYEQFF. DNA for the CDR3: TGTGCCAGCAGTCCACGGGGGGTAATTTATGAGCAGTTCTTC. The rearrangement joins TRBV6-6 to TRBJ2-1, with TRBD2 identical over 7 bases. The CDR3 sequence is 14 residues long. Losses at the gene ends were 5 bases for V and 8 bases for J; bases not matched to a gene: 9. Per the germline V gene, CDR1 is MNHNY and CDR2 is SVGAGI (reference sequence).

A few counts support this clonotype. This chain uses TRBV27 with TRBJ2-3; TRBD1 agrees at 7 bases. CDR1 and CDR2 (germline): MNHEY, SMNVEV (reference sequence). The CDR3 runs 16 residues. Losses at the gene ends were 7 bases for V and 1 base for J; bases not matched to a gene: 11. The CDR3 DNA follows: TGTGCCAGCACCCAGGTAGGGGGCGTCGGCACAGATACGCAGTATTTT. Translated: CASTQVGGVGTDTQYF.

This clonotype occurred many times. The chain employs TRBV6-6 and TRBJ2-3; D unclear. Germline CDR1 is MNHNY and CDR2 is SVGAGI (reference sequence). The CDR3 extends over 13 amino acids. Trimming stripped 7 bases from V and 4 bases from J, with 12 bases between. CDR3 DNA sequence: TGTGCCAGCACTCTCCCGCCCCCAGATACGCAGTATTTT. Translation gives CASTLPPPDTQYF.

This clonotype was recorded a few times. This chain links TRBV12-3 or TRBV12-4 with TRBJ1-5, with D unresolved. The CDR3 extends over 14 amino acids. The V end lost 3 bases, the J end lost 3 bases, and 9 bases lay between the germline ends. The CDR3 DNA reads TGTGCCAGCAGTTTTTTAGGGTTCAATCAGCCCCAGCATTTT. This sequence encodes CASSFLGFNQPQHF.

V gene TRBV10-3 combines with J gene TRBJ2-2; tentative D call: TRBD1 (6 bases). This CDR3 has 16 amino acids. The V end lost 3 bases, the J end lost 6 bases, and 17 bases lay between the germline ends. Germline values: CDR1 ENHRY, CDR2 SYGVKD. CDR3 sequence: CAISDPGEGFSGELFF. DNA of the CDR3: TGTGCCATCAGTGACCCAGGGGAAGGCTTTTCCGGGGAGCTGTTTTTT.

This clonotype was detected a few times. This CDR3 reads CATSDPGTSGTHSYNEQFF. The DNA for the CDR3 is TGTGCCACCAGTGATCCCGGGACTAGCGGGACCCACTCCTACAATGAGCAGTTCTTC. This rearrangement joins TRBV24-1 to TRBJ2-1; 13 bases are a match to TRBD2. Germline CDR1 KGHDR, CDR2 SFDVKD. Losses at the gene ends were 3 bases for V and 0 bases for J; bases not matched to a gene: 7. The CDR3 sequence is 19 residues long.

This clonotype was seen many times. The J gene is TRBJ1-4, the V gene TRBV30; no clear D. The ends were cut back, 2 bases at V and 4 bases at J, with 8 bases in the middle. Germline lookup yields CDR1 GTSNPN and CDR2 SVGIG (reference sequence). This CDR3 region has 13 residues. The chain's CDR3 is CAWSSGINEKLFF. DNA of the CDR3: TGTGCCTGGAGTTCGGGGATTAATGAAAAACTGTTTTTT.

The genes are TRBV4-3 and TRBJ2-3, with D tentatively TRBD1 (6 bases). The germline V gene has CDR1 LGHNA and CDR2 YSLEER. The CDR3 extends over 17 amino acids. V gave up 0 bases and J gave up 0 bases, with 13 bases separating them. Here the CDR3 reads CASSQDPRQVSTDTQYF. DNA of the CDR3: TGCGCCAGCAGCCAAGACCCCCGACAGGTTAGCACAGATACGCAGTATTTT.

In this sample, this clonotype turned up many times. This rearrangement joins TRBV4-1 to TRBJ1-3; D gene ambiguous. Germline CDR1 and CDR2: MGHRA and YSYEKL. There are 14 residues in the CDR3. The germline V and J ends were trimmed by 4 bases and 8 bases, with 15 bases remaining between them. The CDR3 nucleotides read TGCGCCAGCAGCCGAGACACGGCCGGGGACACCATATATTTT. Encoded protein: CASSRDTAGDTIYF.

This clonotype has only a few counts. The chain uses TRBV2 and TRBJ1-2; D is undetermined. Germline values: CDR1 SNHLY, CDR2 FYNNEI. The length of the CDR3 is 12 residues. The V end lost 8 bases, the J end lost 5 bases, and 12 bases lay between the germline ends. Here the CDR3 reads CASSINTYGYTF. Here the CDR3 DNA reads TGTGCCAGCTCAATTAACACGTATGGCTACACCTTC.

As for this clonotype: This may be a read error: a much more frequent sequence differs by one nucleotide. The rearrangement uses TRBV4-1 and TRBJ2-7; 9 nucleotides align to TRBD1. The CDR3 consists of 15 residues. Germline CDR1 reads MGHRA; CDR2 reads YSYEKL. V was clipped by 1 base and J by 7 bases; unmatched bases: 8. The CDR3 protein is CASSQVGQGLGEQYF. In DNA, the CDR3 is TGCGCCAGCAGCCAAGTCGGACAGGGGCTGGGGGAGCAGTACTTC.

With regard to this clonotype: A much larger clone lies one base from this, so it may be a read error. The CDR3 region is CTSRGLAGEQYF. The CDR3 bases are TGTACCAGCCGAGGACTAGCGGGGGAGCAGTACTTC. V usage is TRBV12-3 or TRBV12-4 and J usage is TRBJ2-7; TRBD2 aligns across 12 bases. The CDR3 has 12 amino acids.